Given below is one T cell receptor (beta chain) in context. The antigen remains unidentified. The entry originates in a study of cytomegalovirus exposure and HLA in healthy donors. Study outcomes and limitations: The majority of TCR sequences were rare, yet some public TCRs appeared in many donors.

V was trimmed by 0 bases and J by 3 bases, leaving 11 bases between them. This CDR3 region has 15 residues. Per the germline V gene, CDR1 is MNHEY and CDR2 is SMNVEV (reference sequence). The PCR made use of 60 Vbeta and 13 Jbeta primers. Measured with immunoSEQ multiplex PCR; TCRdb has only the in-frame clones, and not every one. The sample includes some 160,000 clones, roughly 67% seen only once; the top ten take 4.5% to 5.5%. The source of this sequence is a woman under 30 in good health and CMV-seropositive. Sequencing was performed on PBMCs. J is TRBJ1-2 and V is TRBV27; D is possibly TRBD1 (5 bases). DNA for the CDR3: TGTGCCAGCAGTTTATCGTTTGACAGCCACTATGGCTACACCTTC. Amino acids: CASSLSFDSHYGYTF.